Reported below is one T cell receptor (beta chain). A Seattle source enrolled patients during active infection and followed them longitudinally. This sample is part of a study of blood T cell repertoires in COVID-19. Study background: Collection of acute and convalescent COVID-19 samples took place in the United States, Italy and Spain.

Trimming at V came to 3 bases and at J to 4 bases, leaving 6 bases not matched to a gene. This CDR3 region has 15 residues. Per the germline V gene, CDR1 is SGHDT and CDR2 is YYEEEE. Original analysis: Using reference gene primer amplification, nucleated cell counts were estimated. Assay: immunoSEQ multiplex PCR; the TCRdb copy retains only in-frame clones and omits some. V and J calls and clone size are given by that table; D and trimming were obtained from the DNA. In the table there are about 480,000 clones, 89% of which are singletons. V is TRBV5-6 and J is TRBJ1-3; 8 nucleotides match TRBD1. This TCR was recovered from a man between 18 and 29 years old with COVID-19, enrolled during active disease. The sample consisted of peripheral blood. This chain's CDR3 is CASSWGQGAGNTIYF. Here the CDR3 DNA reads TGTGCCAGCAGCTGGGGCCAGGGGGCCGGAAACACCATATATTTT.